This entry lists 18 T cell receptor beta chains sequenced from one sample in a study of blood T cell repertoires in COVID-19. Measured with immunoSEQ multiplex PCR; TCRdb has only the in-frame clones, and not every one. The sample has about 40,000 clones, approximately 88% seen once. The sequenced sample was peripheral blood. These TCRs come from a woman in her 70s with acute or convalescent COVID-19.

This clone was detected once. This rearrangement joins TRBV5-8 to TRBJ2-4; D gene ambiguous. Trimming took off 0 bases at V and 7 bases at J, with 11 bases between the two ends. Germline V gene sequence: CDR1 SGHTS, CDR2 YDEGEE. This CDR3 is 14 amino acids long. The CDR3, as DNA: TGTGCCAGCAGCTTGGGTGGCAGGCTTAACATTCAGTACTTC. This encodes CASSLGGRLNIQYF.

The chain is built from TRBV21-1 and TRBJ2-7; the table's D call TRBD1 went unverified against the DNA. TRBV21-1 is termed a pseudogene. The CDR3 sequence is 20 residues long. The CDR3 DNA follows: TGTGCCAGCAGCCCCAGGGACAGGGGGCCCCAGCGGGGACTCGTACTTGAGCAGTACGTC. It specifies CASSPRDRGPQRGLVLEQYV.

This clone occurred once. The CDR3 bases are TGTGCCACCAGAGGGGCAAGCAATCAGCCCCAGCATTTT. Translated, it gives CATRGASNQPQHF. The chain has TRBV24-1 and TRBJ1-5, with a tentative D call TRBD1 (5 bases). Trimming removed 7 bases at V and 1 base at J, with 7 bases between. CDR3 length: 13 residues. CDR1 KGHDR and CDR2 SFDVKD come from the germline V gene.

The chain is built from TRBV5-6 and TRBJ2-7, with D perhaps matching TRBD1 (5 bases). Trimming took 2 bases from V and 13 from J, leaving 19 bases between them. Germline V lookup: CDR1 SGHDT, CDR2 YYEEEE. This CDR3 has 13 amino acids. For the CDR3, the DNA is TGTGCCAGCAGCTTCAGCACAATGGGGCAAATTTACGTC. This translates into CASSFSTMGQIYV.

This clone was seen a few times. V and J are TRBV4-2 and TRBJ2-1; 13 positions agree with TRBD2. After removal of 1 base from V and 10 bases from J, the junction contained 7 bases not matched to a gene. This CDR3 comprises 16 residues. The V gene's germline CDR1 is LGHNA and CDR2 YNFKEQ. This chain's CDR3 is CASSQGWTSGRGEQFF. The CDR3 DNA reads as TGTGCCAGCAGCCAAGGGTGGACTAGCGGGAGAGGAGAGCAGTTCTTC.

Only a few counts were recorded for this clone. The V call is TRBV2, the J call TRBJ2-1; 7 bases agree with TRBD2. The J segment lost 7 bases and the V segment lost 3 bases, leaving 6 bases of the junction unmatched. The germline CDR1 and CDR2 sequences are SNHLY and FYNNEI. CDR3 length: 14 amino acids. The CDR3 sequence is CASSEAGVGNEQFF. In DNA form, the CDR3 reads TGTGCCAGCAGTGAGGCGGGAGTGGGTAATGAGCAGTTCTTC.

This clone came up once. The chain is built from TRBV30 and TRBJ1-3, with D possibly being TRBD1 (5 bases). CDR1 and CDR2 (germline): GTSNPN, SVGIG (reference sequence). This CDR3 is 19 amino acids long. The ends were cut back, 0 bases at V and 2 bases at J, with 23 bases in the middle. CDR3 in amino acids: CAWSVRLISRGMAGNTIYF. As DNA, the CDR3 is TGTGCCTGGAGTGTACGTCTGATTTCAAGGGGTATGGCTGGAAACACCATATATTTT.

Details on this clone: Additional DNA sequences in this sample encode the identical CDR3. The chain uses TRBV9 and TRBJ2-1; 10 nucleotides line up with TRBD2. V gave up 3 bases and J gave up 1 base; unmatched junction bases: 1. The CDR3 totals 15 residues. Germline CDR1 and CDR2: SGDLS and YYNGEE. The CDR3 DNA is TGTGCCAGCAGCGCTAGCGGGAGTTCCTACAATGAGCAGTTCTTC. It specifies CASSASGSSYNEQFF.

This clone was observed a few times. V gene TRBV11-3 combines with J gene TRBJ2-7, with a possible D match to TRBD1 (5 bases). The CDR3 runs to 12 residues. Germline CDR1 SGHNT, CDR2 YENEEA. V lost 1 base and J lost 7, with 8 bases in between. The CDR3 sequence is CASSLGAGEQYV. The CDR3 DNA is TGTGCCAGCAGCTTAGGGGCAGGGGAGCAGTACGTC.

CDR3 protein: CASSRGSYEQYV. For the CDR3, the DNA is TGTGCCAGCAGCCGGGGCTCCTACGAGCAGTACGTC. The V gene is TRBV12-3 or TRBV12-4, the J gene TRBJ2-7, with D maybe TRBD2 (5 bases). Trimming removed 6 bases at V and 0 bases at J, with 6 bases between. The CDR3 totals 12 residues.

The chain carries TRBV5-6 and TRBJ2-2, with D unresolved. Germline assignment: CDR1 SGHDT and CDR2 YYEEEE. V was clipped by 6 bases and J by 7 bases, with 7 bases between them. This CDR3 has 11 residues. CDR3: CASTRSGELFF. CDR3 sequence (DNA): TGTGCCAGCACGAGGAGCGGGGAGCTGTTTTTT.

The chain has TRBV30 and TRBJ2-2; possibly TRBD2 for D (5 bases). In germline, CDR1 is GTSNPN, CDR2 SVGIG (reference sequence). Trimming shortened V by 4 bases and J by 6 bases, and 12 bases separated the two germline ends. This CDR3 has 13 amino acids. The DNA of the CDR3 is TGTGCCTGGAAACGAGCGGCCCCCGGGGAGCTGTTTTTT. Amino acids: CAWKRAAPGELFF.

This rearrangement joins TRBV19 to TRBJ2-5; 7 bases match TRBD1. CDR3 length: 13 residues. After removal of 1 base from V and 7 bases from J, the junction contained 3 bases not matched to a gene. The V gene's germline CDR1 is LNHDA and CDR2 SQIVND (reference sequence). CDR3 sequence: CASSIAPGGTQYF. In DNA form, the CDR3 reads TGTGCCAGTAGTATAGCCCCAGGGGGGACCCAGTACTTC.

The chain combines TRBV28 with TRBJ1-2; perhaps TRBD1 as D (5 bases). The CDR3 runs 13 residues. Per the germline V gene, CDR1 is MDHEN and CDR2 is SYDVKM. V lost 5 bases, J lost 3 bases, and 10 bases lay in between. The DNA of the CDR3 is TGTGCCAGCAGTAACAGGCTAGACTATGGCTACACCTTC. The encoded protein is CASSNRLDYGYTF.

The chain couples TRBV18 to TRBJ1-2; 7 bases align to TRBD1. The V and J ends lost 6 bases and 7 bases, in that order; junction bases with no gene match: 17. CDR3 length: 16 amino acids. The germline V gene encodes CDR1 KGHSH and CDR2 LQKENI. DNA for the CDR3: TGTGCCAGCTCCGTTCTTGGGACAGATTTTGGAGGTGGCTACACCTTC. Translated, it gives CASSVLGTDFGGGYTF.

The chain recombines TRBV5-1 with TRBJ2-3; 10 bases line up with TRBD2. The CDR3 loop spans 16 amino acids. V lost 0 bases to trimming and J lost 2 bases; unmatched junction nucleotides: 3. Germline V gene lookup returns CDR1 SGHRS and CDR2 YFSETQ. The CDR3 protein is CASSLASGGATDTQYF. In DNA form, the CDR3 reads TGCGCCAGCAGCTTGGCCAGCGGGGGGGCCACAGATACGCAGTATTTT.

V gene TRBV21-1 combines with J gene TRBJ1-1. TRBV21-1 is shown as a pseudogene. The CDR3 spans 16 residues. The CDR3 DNA reads TGTGCCAGCAGCGAATCCCGTGGGGAGGGGTACCGGGAAGCTTTCTTT. It translates to CASSESRGEGYREAFF.

The rearrangement joins TRBV9 to TRBJ1-2; no clear D. Trimming stripped 3 bases from V and 6 bases from J, with 21 bases between. Germline V lookup: CDR1 SGDLS, CDR2 YYNGEE. CDR3 length: 16 residues. The CDR3 loop reads CASSGDPGSKSHGYTF. The CDR3 nucleotides read TGTGCCAGCAGCGGCGACCCCGGGTCAAAGTCTCATGGCTACACCTTC.